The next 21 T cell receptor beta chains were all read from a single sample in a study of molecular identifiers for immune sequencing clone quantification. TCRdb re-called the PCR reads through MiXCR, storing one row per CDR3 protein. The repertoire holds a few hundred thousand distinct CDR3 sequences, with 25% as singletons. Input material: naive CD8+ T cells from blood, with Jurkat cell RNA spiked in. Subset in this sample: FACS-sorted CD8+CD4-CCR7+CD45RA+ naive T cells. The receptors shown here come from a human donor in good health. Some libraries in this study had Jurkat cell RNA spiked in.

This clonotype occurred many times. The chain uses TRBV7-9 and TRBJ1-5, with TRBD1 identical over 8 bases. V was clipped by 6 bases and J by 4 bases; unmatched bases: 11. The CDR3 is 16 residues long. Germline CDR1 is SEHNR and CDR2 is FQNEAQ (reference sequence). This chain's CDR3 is CASSSLTGAPNQPQHF. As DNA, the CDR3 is TGTGCCAGCAGTTCTCTGACAGGGGCTCCTAATCAGCCCCAGCATTTT.

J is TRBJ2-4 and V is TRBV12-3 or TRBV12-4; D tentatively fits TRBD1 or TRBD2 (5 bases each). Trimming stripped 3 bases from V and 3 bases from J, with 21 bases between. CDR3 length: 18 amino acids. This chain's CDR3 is CASSLGPRETVNKNIQYF. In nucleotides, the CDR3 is TGTGCCAGCAGTTTGGGCCCCAGGGAGACCGTGAACAAAAACATTCAGTACTTC.

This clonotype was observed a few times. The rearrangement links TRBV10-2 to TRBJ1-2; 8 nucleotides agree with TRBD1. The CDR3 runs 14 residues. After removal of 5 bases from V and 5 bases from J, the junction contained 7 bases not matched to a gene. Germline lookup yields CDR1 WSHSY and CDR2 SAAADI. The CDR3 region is CASSLDREGYGYTF. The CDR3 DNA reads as TGCGCCAGCAGTTTGGACAGGGAGGGGTATGGCTACACCTTC.

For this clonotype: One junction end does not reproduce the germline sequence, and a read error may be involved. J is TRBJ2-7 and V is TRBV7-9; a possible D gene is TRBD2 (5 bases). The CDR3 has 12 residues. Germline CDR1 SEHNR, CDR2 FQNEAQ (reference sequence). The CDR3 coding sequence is TGTGCGAGCAGCTTAGAGGGTGTGGGGCAGTACTTC. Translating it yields CASSLEGVGQYF. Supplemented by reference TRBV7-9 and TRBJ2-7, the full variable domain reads DTGVSQNPRHKITKRGQNVTFRCDPISEHNRLYWYRQTLGQGPEFLTYFQNEAQLEKSRLLSDRFSAERPKGSFSTLEIQRTEQGDSAMYLCASSLEGVGQYFGPGTRLTVT.

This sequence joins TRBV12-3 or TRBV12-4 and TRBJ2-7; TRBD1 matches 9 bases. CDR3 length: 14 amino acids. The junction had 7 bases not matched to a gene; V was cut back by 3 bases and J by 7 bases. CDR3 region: CASSFGQGNREQYF. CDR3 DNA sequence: TGTGCCAGCAGTTTCGGACAGGGGAATAGGGAGCAGTACTTC.

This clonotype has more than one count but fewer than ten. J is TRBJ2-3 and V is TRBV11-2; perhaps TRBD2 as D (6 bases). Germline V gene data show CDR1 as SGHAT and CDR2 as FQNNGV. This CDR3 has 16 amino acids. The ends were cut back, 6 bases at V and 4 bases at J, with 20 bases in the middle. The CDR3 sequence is CASRNTVEGNSDTQYF. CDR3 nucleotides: TGTGCCAGCAGGAACACCGTGGAGGGGAATTCAGATACGCAGTATTTT.

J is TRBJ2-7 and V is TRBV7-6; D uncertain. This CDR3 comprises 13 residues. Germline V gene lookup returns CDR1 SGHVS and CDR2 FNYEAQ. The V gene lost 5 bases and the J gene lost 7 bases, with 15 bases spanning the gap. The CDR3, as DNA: TGTGCCAGCAGCCCCGTCCTAGGTTTGGAGCAGTACTTC. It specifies CASSPVLGLEQYF. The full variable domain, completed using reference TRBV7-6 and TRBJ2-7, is GAGVSQSPRYKVTKRGQDVALRCDPISGHVSLYWYRQALGQGPEFLTYFNYEAQQDKSGLPNDRFSAERPEGSISTLTIQRTEQRDSAMYRCASSPVLGLEQYFGPGTRLTVT.

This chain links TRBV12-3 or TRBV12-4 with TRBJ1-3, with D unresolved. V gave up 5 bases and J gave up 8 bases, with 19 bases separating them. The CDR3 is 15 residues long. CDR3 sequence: CASSPVDGSPDTIYF. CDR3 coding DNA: TGTGCCAGCAGTCCCGTTGACGGGAGCCCTGACACCATATATTTT.

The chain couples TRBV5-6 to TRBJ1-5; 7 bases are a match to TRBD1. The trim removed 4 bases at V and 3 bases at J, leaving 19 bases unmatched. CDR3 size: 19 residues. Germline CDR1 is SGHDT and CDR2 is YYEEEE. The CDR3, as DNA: TGTGCCAGCAGCAGATTGGCCGGGACAGCTGACTACTACAATCAGCCCCAGCATTTT. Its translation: CASSRLAGTADYYNQPQHF.

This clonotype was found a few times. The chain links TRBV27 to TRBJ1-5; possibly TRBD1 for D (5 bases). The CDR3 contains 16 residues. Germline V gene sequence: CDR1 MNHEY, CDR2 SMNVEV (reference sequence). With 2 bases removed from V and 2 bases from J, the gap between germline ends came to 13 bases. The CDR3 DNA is TGTGCCAGCAGTTTAACAGGCGGTGGGGGCAATCAGCCCCAGCATTTT. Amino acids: CASSLTGGGGNQPQHF.

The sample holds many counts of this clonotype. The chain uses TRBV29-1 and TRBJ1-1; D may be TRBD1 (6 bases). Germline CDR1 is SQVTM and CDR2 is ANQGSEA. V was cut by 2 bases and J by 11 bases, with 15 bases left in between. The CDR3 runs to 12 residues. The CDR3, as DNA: TGCAGCGTTGAAACGCAGGGGTTGGCGGCTTTCTTT. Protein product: CSVETQGLAAFF.

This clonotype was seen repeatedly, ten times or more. In DNA form, the CDR3 reads TGTGCCAGCAGCTCCGGAGGAAGCTCCTACGAGCAGTACTTC. Its protein is CASSSGGSSYEQYF. The chain couples TRBV5-6 to TRBJ2-7, with a possible D match to TRBD2 (5 bases). Trimming left V 3 bases short and J 0 bases short, with 10 bases between. The CDR3 contains 14 residues. Germline CDR1 reads SGHDT; CDR2 reads YYEEEE.

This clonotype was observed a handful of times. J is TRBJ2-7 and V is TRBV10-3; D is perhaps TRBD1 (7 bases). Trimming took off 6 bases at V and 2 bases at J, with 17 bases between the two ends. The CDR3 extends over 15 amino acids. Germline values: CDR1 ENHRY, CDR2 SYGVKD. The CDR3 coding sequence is TGTGCCATCAGCGGTGCGGGGACAGCGACCTACGAGCAGTACTTC. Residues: CAISGAGTATYEQYF.

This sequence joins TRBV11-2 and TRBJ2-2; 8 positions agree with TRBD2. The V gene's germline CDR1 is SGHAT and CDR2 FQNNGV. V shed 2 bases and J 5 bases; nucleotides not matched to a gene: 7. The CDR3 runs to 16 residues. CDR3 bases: TGTGCCAGCAGCTTATGGGCGGGGGGTCGAACCGGGGAGCTGTTTTTT. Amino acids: CASSLWAGGRTGELFF.

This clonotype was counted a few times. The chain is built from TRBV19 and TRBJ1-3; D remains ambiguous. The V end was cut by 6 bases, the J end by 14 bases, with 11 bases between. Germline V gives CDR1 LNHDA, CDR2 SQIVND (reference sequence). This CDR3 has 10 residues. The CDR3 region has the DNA TGTGCCAGTAGCGGACCCCATTTATATTTT. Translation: CASSGPHLYF.

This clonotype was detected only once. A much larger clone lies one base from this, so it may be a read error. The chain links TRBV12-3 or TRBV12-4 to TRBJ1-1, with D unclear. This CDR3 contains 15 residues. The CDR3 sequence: CASSPLGPMNTEAVF. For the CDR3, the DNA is TGTGCCAGCAGCCCTCTAGGGCCAATGAACACTGAAGCTGTCTTT.

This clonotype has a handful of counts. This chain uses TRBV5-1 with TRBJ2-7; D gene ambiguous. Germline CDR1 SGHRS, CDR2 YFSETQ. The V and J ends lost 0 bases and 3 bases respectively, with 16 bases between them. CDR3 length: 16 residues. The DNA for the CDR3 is TGCGCCAGCAGCTTGGAGCCACTTGGTTTATTCTACGAGCAGTACTTC. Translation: CASSLEPLGLFYEQYF.

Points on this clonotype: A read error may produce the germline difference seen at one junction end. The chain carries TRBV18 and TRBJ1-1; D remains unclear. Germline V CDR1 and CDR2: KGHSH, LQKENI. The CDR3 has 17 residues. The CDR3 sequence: CARSPGPSVNLNTEAFF. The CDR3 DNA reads TGTGCCCGCTCACCTGGGCCGTCAGTCAACCTGAACACTGAAGCTTTCTTT.

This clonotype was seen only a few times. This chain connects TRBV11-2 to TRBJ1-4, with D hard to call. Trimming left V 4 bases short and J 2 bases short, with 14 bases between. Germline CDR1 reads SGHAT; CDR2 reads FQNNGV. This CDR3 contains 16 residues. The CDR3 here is CASSSRGRATNEKLFF. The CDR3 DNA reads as TGTGCCAGCAGCTCCCGTGGAAGAGCCACTAATGAAAAACTGTTTTTT.

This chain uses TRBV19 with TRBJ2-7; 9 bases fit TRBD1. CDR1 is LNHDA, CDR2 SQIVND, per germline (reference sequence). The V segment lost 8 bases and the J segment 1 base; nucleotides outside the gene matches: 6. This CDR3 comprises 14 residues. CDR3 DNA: TGTGCCAGTGGGACAGGGACCCCTTCCTACGAGCAGTACTTC. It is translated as CASGTGTPSYEQYF.

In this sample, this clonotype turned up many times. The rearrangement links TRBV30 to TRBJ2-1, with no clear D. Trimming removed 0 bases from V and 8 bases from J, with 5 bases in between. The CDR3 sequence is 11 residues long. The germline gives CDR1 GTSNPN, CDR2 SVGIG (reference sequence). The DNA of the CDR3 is TGTGCCTGGAGTGTATCCTATGAGCAGTTCTTC. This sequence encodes CAWSVSYEQFF.